Sequencing of this TCR beta chain was carried out in a study of blood T cells in healthy people across ages. Study background: Capture by template switching was about one barcoded beta molecule per two T cells. Points from the study as a whole: Diversity was estimated from one million T cells, and these estimates were considered underestimates. Greater diversity and more naive CD4+ cells were seen in long-lived donors than in aged donors.

Combining a sample-barcoded 5' primer with a J-beta primer mix, a second PCR ran for roughly 7 to 12 cycles. TCRdb re-called the 5' RACE reads with MiXCR, one entry per CDR3 protein. The sample gives over a million distinct CDR3 sequences, more than 40% of which show up once; about 20% is in the top ten. As for this clonotype: Its cognate antigen is unknown.

CDR3 length: 16 residues. CDR1 is SNHLY, CDR2 FYNNEI, per germline. J gave up 4 bases and V 0 bases, and 5 bases lay outside the gene matches. The chain recombines TRBV2 with TRBJ2-3, with TRBD2 matching 9 bases. The receptor's source is a woman between 55 and 75 years old in good health. Sample: blood. In DNA, the CDR3 is TGTGCCAGCAGTGAAGCGCTTCGACTAGCGGCAGATACGCAGTATTTT. As protein: CASSEALRLAADTQYF.